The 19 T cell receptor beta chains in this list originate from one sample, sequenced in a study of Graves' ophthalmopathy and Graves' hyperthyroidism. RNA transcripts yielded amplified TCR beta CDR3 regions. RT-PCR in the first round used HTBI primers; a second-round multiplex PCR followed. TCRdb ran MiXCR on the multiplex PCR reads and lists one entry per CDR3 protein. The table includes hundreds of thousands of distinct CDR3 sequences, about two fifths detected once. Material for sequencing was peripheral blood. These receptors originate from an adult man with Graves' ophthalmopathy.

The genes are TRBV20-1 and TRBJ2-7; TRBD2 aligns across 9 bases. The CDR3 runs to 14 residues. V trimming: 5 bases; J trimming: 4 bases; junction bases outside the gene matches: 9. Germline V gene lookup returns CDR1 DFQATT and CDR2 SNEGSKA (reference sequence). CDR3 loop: CSAPLAGEGYEQYF. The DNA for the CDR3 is TGCAGTGCTCCTTTAGCGGGAGAAGGGTACGAGCAGTACTTC.

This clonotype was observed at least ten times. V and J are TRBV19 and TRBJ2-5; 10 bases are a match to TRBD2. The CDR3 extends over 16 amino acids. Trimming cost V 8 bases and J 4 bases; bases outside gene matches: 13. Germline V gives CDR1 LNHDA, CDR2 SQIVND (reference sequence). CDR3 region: CASRGLAGEIAETQYF. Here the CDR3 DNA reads TGTGCCAGTCGCGGTCTAGCGGGAGAAATCGCAGAGACCCAGTACTTC.

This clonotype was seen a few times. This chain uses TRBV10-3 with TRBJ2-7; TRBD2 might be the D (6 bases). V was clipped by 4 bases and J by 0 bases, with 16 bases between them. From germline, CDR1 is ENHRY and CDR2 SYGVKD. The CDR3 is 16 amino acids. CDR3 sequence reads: CAISVVGSAVSYEQYF. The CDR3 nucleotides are TGTGCCATCAGTGTAGTCGGGAGCGCAGTCTCCTACGAGCAGTACTTC.

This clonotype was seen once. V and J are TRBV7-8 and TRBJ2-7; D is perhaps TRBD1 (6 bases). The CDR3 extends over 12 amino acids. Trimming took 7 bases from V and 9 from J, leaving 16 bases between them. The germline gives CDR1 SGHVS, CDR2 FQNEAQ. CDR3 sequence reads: CASKRGQVAQYF. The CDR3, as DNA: TGTGCCAGCAAGAGGGGACAAGTCGCGCAGTACTTC.

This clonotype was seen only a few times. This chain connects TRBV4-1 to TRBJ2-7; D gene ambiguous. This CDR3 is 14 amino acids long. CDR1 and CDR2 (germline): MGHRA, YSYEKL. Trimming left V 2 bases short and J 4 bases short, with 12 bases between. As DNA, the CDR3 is TGCGCCAGCAGCCAATCGGATAGGGCATACGAGCAGTACTTC. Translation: CASSQSDRAYEQYF.

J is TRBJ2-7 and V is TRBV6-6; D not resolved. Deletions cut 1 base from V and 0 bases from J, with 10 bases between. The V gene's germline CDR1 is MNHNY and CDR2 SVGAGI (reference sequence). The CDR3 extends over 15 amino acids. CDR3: CASSYLSVSSYEQYF. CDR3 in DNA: TGTGCCAGCAGTTACTTAAGCGTGAGCTCCTACGAGCAGTACTTC.

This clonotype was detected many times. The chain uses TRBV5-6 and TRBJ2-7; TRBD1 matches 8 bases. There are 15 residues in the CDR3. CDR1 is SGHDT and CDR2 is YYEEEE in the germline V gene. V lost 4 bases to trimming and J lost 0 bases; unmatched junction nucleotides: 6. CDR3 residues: CASSIGQGSSYEQYF. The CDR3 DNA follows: TGTGCCAGCAGCATAGGACAGGGTAGCTCCTACGAGCAGTACTTC.

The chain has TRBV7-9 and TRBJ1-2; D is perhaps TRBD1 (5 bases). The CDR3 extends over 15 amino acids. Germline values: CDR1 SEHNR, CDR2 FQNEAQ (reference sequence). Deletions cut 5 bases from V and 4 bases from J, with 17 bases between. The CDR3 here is CASSPASTEAYGYTF. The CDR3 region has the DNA TGTGCCAGCAGCCCCGCGTCGACAGAGGCCTATGGCTACACCTTC.

CDR3 sequence: CSVGGRTQYF. The CDR3 DNA is TGCAGCGTGGGGGGGCGGACCCAGTACTTC. This chain connects TRBV29-1 to TRBJ2-5; a possible D gene is TRBD2 (7 bases). The CDR3 sequence is 10 residues long. The germline V and J ends were trimmed by 6 bases and 7 bases, with 9 bases remaining between them. Per germline, CDR1 SQVTM and CDR2 ANQGSEA.

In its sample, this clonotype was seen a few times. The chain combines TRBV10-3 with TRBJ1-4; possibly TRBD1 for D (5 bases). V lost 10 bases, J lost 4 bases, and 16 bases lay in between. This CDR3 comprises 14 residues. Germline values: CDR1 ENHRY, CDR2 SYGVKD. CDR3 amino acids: CASRRKGFNEKLFF. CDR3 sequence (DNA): TGTGCCAGCAGAAGGAAGGGGTTTAATGAAAAACTGTTTTTT.

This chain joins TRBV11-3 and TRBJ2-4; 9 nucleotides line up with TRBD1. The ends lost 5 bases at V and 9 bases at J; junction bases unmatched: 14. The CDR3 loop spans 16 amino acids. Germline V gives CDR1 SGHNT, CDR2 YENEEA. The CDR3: CASSLGTGTNGGIQYF. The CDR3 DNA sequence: TGTGCCAGCAGCCTGGGGACAGGGACTAATGGTGGCATTCAGTACTTC.

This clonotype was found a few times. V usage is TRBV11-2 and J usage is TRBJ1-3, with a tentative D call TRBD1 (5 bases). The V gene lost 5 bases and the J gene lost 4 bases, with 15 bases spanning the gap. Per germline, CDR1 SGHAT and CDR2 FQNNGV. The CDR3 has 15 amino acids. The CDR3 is CASSDAGGIGNTIYF. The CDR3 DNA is TGTGCCAGCAGCGATGCTGGGGGGATAGGAAACACCATATATTTT.

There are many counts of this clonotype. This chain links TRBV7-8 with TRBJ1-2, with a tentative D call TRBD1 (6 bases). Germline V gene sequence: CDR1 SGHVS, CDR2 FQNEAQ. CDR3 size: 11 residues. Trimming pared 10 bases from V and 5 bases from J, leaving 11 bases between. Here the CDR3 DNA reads TGTGCCATCCGCACAGGGTATGGCTACACCTTC. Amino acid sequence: CAIRTGYGYTF.

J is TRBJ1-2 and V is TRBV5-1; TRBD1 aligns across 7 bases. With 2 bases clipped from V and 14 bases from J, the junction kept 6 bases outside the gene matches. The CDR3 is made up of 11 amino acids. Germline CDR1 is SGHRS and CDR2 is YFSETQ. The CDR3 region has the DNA TGCGCCAGCAGCTTAGGACAGGCTCGGACCTTC. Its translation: CASSLGQARTF.

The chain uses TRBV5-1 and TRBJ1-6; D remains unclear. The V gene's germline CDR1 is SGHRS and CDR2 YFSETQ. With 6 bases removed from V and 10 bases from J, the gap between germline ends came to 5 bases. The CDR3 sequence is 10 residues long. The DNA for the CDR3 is TGCGCCAGCAAGGAGTCACCCCTCCACTTT. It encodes CASKESPLHF.

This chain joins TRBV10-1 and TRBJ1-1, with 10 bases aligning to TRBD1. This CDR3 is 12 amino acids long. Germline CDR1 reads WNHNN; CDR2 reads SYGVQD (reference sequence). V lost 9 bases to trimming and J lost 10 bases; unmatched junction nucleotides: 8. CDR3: CAREGDRGRAFF. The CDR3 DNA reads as TGCGCCAGAGAAGGGGACAGGGGCCGAGCTTTCTTT.

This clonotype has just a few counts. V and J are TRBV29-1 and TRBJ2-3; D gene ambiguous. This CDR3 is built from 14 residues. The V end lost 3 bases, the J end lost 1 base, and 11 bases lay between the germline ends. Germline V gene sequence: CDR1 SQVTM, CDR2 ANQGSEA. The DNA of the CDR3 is TGCAGCGTTGACGTGGCGAAGGGCACAGATACGCAGTATTTT. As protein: CSVDVAKGTDTQYF.

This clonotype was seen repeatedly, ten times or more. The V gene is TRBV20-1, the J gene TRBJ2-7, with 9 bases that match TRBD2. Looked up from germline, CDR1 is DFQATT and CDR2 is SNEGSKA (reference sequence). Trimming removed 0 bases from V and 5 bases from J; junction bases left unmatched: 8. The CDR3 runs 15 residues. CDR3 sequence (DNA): TGCAGTGCTAGAGATGGAGCGGGGGGCATCAACGAGCAGTACTTC. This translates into CSARDGAGGINEQYF.

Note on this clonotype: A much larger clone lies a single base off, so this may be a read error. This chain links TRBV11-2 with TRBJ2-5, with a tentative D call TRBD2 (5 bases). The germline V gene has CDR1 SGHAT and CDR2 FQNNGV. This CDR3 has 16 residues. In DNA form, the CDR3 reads TGTACCAGCAGCTTAGATCCGGGGAGAGGAAGAGAGACCCAGTACTTC. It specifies CTSSLDPGRGRETQYF.